This is a list of T cell receptor beta chains from one sample in a study of T cells in localized non-small cell lung cancer. Assay used: immunoSEQ multiplex PCR; TCRdb lists only in-frame clones, some missing. The table has tens of thousands of clones, 70% to 90% seen once. The material sequenced was peripheral blood, taken before any cancer treatment. These receptors were taken from a woman between 35 and 70 years old with stage I squamous cell lung carcinoma. Each CDR3 is given without its conserved first and last residue. The D gene is left open where the match is weak. Part of the rows lack a size; the others show once, few, many or a class for expanded clones.

V: TRBV2
D: NA
size: NA
CDR3: ASSDKRGTYEQY

V: TRBV6-1
D: TRBD2
size: NA
CDR3: ASVLSAGGRNEQF

V: TRBV6-5
D: NA
size: once
CDR3: ASTPPVLGAEAF

V: TRBV5-1
D: NA
size: few
CDR3: ASGAQGIRSGEQF

V: TRBV4-2
D: NA
size: few
CDR3: ASSQDGTGQTYGYT

V: TRBV19
D: NA
size: NA
CDR3: ASSIGATSLNTEAF

V: TRBV5-6
D: NA
size: NA
CDR3: ASTTPVAEQY

V: TRBV7-9
D: NA
size: once
CDR3: ASSLEGFQADTQY

V: TRBV30
D: TRBD2
size: NA
CDR3: AWSGLAGGETQY

V: TRBV10-3
D: NA
size: NA
CDR3: AISDPGDGSSYEQY

V: TRBV14
D: NA
size: NA
CDR3: ASSFIRGLNTEAF

V: TRBV7-6
D: NA
size: once
CDR3: ASSLEGSTLH

V: TRBV29-1
D: NA
size: NA
CDR3: SVGGPQGGNTEAF

V: TRBV6-1
D: NA
size: NA
CDR3: ASSEEQGPSPLH

V: TRBV7-8
D: NA
size: medium-sized
CDR3: ASSLASLGEAF

V: TRBV2
D: NA
size: NA
CDR3: ASSPQTGWNQPQH

V: TRBV6-1
D: TRBD1
size: NA
CDR3: ASSPDRTSYEQY

V: TRBV27
D: TRBD1
size: NA
CDR3: ASSPDRVTGELF

V: TRBV28
D: TRBD1
size: NA
CDR3: ASSLLGGAGYT

V: TRBV19
D: TRBD1
size: NA
CDR3: ASSFDRVNTEAF

V: TRBV30
D: NA
size: NA
CDR3: AWSVGAASTDTQY

V: TRBV7-9
D: NA
size: once
CDR3: ASTRGSGGNTEAF

V: TRBV19
D: NA
size: NA
CDR3: ASSIEGPTTSTDTQY

V: TRBV2
D: NA
size: NA
CDR3: ASGRTEGNTEAF

V: TRBV19
D: TRBD1
size: once
CDR3: ASSIEDRDEQF

V: TRBV27
D: TRBD1
size: NA
CDR3: ASSLYPPTGGRLNTEAF

V: TRBV30
D: NA
size: NA
CDR3: AWSAYNEQF

V: TRBV4-2
D: TRBD2
size: NA
CDR3: ASSQDRSGGQETQY

V: TRBV7-9
D: NA
size: NA
CDR3: ASSSGETYNSPLH

V: TRBV5-1
D: NA
size: NA
CDR3: ASSLATSGSEQY

V: TRBV7-9
D: NA
size: NA
CDR3: ASSGRSGNTIY

V: TRBV2
D: TRBD1
size: NA
CDR3: ASVRDRSYEQY

V: TRBV10-2
D: NA
size: NA
CDR3: ASSRAQGTGELF

V: TRBV2
D: TRBD2
size: NA
CDR3: ASSEALAGRENIQY

V: TRBV25-1
D: TRBD1
size: NA
CDR3: ASSPGTVTMNTEAF

V: TRBV30
D: NA
size: NA
CDR3: AWSVGHFKNIQY

V: TRBV5-3
D: TRBD2
size: NA
CDR3: ARSFQILAGGHSYEQY

V: TRBV19
D: TRBD2
size: NA
CDR3: ASSLRVAGGERQETQY

V: TRBV10-3
D: NA
size: NA
CDR3: AISESLGRGTDTQY

V: TRBV6-6
D: TRBD1
size: once
CDR3: ASRGDRDSNQPQH

V: TRBV5-6
D: NA
size: NA
CDR3: ASSLTGRNYGYT

V: TRBV7-8
D: NA
size: NA
CDR3: ASLFGGSTEAF

V: TRBV7-9
D: NA
size: NA
CDR3: ASSHRDGKPAKNIQY

V: TRBV7-2
D: TRBD2
size: few
CDR3: ASSWGLAGAHASYEQY

V: TRBV6-1
D: TRBD1
size: NA
CDR3: ASSGRDRGSSGANVLT